What follows are 10 T cell receptor beta chains derived from one specimen sequenced in a study of blood T cells in healthy people across ages. Primers used in a second PCR of roughly 7 to 12 cycles were a sample-barcoded 5' primer and a J-beta primer mix. TCRdb reprocessed the 5' RACE reads via MiXCR and lists one record per CDR3 protein. Counted here are approximately 830,000 distinct CDR3 sequences, around 62% occurring once; the ten biggest clones make up 25% to 35%. The sample was blood. Source of these receptors: a man under 40 in good health.

This chain's CDR3 is CASSFYRPGQGGNNYGYTF. The CDR3 region has the DNA TGCGCCAGCAGCTTTTACAGGCCCGGACAGGGTGGTAACAACTATGGCTACACCTTC. V is TRBV5-1 and J is TRBJ1-2; 8 nucleotides line up with TRBD1. This CDR3 contains 19 residues. With V trimmed by 2 bases and J by 2 bases, 17 bases remained unmatched. CDR1 is SGHRS and CDR2 is YFSETQ in the germline V gene.

The chain carries TRBV7-3 and TRBJ2-1; 12 bases match TRBD2. With 4 bases clipped from V and 1 base from J, the junction kept 11 bases outside the gene matches. Per the germline V gene, CDR1 is SGHTA and CDR2 is FQGTGA. The CDR3 consists of 19 residues. The CDR3 region is CASSSSPRLAGDSYNEQFF. The CDR3 DNA reads as TGTGCCAGCAGCTCCTCCCCTAGACTAGCGGGGGATTCCTACAATGAGCAGTTCTTC.

There are a few counts of this clonotype. The chain carries TRBV7-2 and TRBJ1-2; no reliable D call. The CDR3 has 14 residues. The germline CDR1 and CDR2 sequences are SGHTA and FQGNSA. With 5 bases removed from V and 4 bases from J, the gap between germline ends came to 14 bases. The CDR3: CASSPGREIYGYTF. The DNA for the CDR3 is TGTGCCAGCAGCCCGGGGAGGGAAATCTATGGCTACACCTTC. Complete variable domain (other parts from reference TRBV7-2 and TRBJ1-2): GAGVSQSPSNKVTEKGKDVELRCDPISGHTALYWYRQSLGQGLEFLIYFQGNSAPDKSGLPSDRFSAERTGGSVSTLTIQRTQQEDSAVYLCASSPGREIYGYTFGSGTRLTVV.

This clonotype was counted between two and nine times. The rearrangement uses TRBV7-2 and TRBJ2-1, with D possibly being TRBD1 (6 bases). V lost 4 bases and J 8 bases, leaving 21 bases between the germline ends. This CDR3 has 16 residues. Germline lookup yields CDR1 SGHTA and CDR2 FQGNSA. The CDR3 reads CASSYAGATNLDEQFF. In DNA, the CDR3 is TGTGCCAGCAGCTACGCAGGGGCCACTAATTTAGATGAGCAGTTCTTC.

The chain is built from TRBV28 and TRBJ1-6, with D possibly being TRBD1 (5 bases). The CDR3 extends over 17 amino acids. Germline CDR1 MDHEN, CDR2 SYDVKM. Trimming stripped 6 bases from V and 2 bases from J, with 17 bases between. CDR3: CASSPRGGGAYNSPLHF. DNA of the CDR3: TGTGCCAGCAGCCCCCGGGGTGGGGGGGCCTATAATTCACCCCTCCACTTT.

The CDR3: CASSQGNIARDTGELFF. The CDR3, as DNA: TGCGCCAGCAGCCAAGGAAATATTGCCAGGGACACCGGGGAGCTGTTTTTT. This rearrangement joins TRBV4-3 to TRBJ2-2; D perhaps matches TRBD1 (5 bases). Deletions cut 1 base from V and 3 bases from J, with 15 bases between. Germline CDR1 and CDR2: LGHNA and YSLEER. The CDR3 is made up of 17 amino acids.

The rearrangement joins TRBV24-1 to TRBJ2-5; D may correspond to TRBD1 or TRBD2 (5 bases each). The germline CDR1 and CDR2 sequences are KGHDR and SFDVKD. The ends were cut back, 4 bases at V and 2 bases at J, with 10 bases in the middle. This CDR3 is 14 amino acids long. The CDR3 bases are TGTGCCACCAGTGAGGGGACCATACAAGAGACCCAGTACTTC. Its translation: CATSEGTIQETQYF.

In this sample, this clonotype turned up a few times. This CDR3 is CASSSAGYPGANVLTF. The DNA for the CDR3 is TGTGCCAGCAGCTCGGCCGGTTACCCTGGGGCCAACGTCCTGACTTTC. The chain combines TRBV7-3 with TRBJ2-6; D ambiguous. The CDR3 covers 16 residues. Trimming pared 4 bases from V and 2 bases from J, leaving 12 bases between. Germline CDR1 is SGHTA and CDR2 is FQGTGA. Filled out from reference TRBV7-3 and TRBJ2-6, the complete variable domain reads GAGVSQTPSNKVTEKGKYVELRCDPISGHTALYWYRQSLGQGPEFLIYFQGTGAADDSGLPNDRFFAVRPEGSVSTLKIQRTERGDSAVYLCASSSAGYPGANVLTFGAGSRLTVL.

This clonotype has just a few counts. The chain has TRBV14 and TRBJ2-6; no firm D call. V lost 8 bases and J 6 bases, leaving 14 bases between the germline ends. The germline V gene encodes CDR1 SGHDN and CDR2 FVKESK. CDR3 length: 14 residues. CDR3 sequence (DNA): TGTGCCAGCTCCCCCCAATTTGCGGCCAACGTCCTGACTTTC. This encodes CASSPQFAANVLTF. The full variable domain, its missing parts supplied by reference TRBV14 and TRBJ2-6, is EAGVTQFPSHSVIEKGQTVTLRCDPISGHDNLYWYRRVMGKEIKFLLHFVKESKQDESGMPNNRFLAERTGGTYSTLKVQPAELEDSGVYFCASSPQFAANVLTFGAGSRLTVL.

V and J are TRBV3-1 and TRBJ2-7; possibly TRBD1 for D (6 bases). V was clipped by 2 bases and J by 9 bases, with 20 bases between them. Germline V CDR1 and CDR2: LGHDT, YNNKEL (reference sequence). The CDR3 sequence is 15 residues long. DNA of the CDR3: TGTGCCAGCAGCCAATTGGACAGACCTGCCGACGCGCAGTACTTC. The encoded protein is CASSQLDRPADAQYF.